This TCR beta chain was found in a study of response to subunit inactivated influenza vaccine. This clonotype was observed a few times. What it recognizes is unknown. The germline CDR1 and CDR2 sequences are LGHDT and YNNKEL (reference sequence). This CDR3 has 15 amino acids. V lost 4 bases and J 3 bases, leaving 14 bases between the germline ends. One entry per CDR3 protein, called by TCRdb with MiXCR from the RT-PCR reads. This sample has approximately 520,000 distinct CDR3 sequences, with around 25% found just once. Whole-study results and caveats: Authors suggested few new T cells are recruited by each seasonal influenza vaccination.

This material consisted of CD4+ T cells sorted from PBMCs, taken 4 to 6 days after vaccination. This chain connects TRBV3-1 to TRBJ2-3; possible D gene TRBD1, 5 bases. The TCR sequence derives from a man aged 50 or older who received an inactivated influenza vaccine. The CDR3 reads CASSRRRGITDTQYF. In DNA, the CDR3 is TGTGCCAGCAGCCGACGTAGGGGCATAACAGATACGCAGTATTTT.